The source of this T cell receptor (beta chain) is a study of cytomegalovirus exposure and HLA in healthy donors. The PCR ran on 60 Vbeta and 13 Jbeta primers. Sequenced by immunoSEQ multiplex PCR; TCRdb stores in-frame clones only, minus some. This sample carries 200,000 or so clones, with 0.74% going to the ten biggest clones. Germline loops: CDR1 SNHLY, CDR2 FYNNEI. CDR3 length: 11 amino acids. V was clipped by 5 bases and J by 14 bases; unmatched bases: 2. Note on this clone: The antigen is unknown.

Donors in the study were healthy people who gave bone marrow. Broader study findings: Most TCR beta V segments were productive about 87% or about 30% of the time in an earlier analysis. Later analysis demonstrated an association between a missense DCLRE1C variant and TCR beta V- and J-gene trimming.

V gene TRBV2 combines with J gene TRBJ1-4, with TRBD1 identical over 10 bases. What was sequenced was PBMCs. This receptor was taken from a boy younger than 18 in good health and CMV-seronegative. The CDR3: CASSKDRGLFF. In DNA form, the CDR3 reads TGTGCCAGCAGTAAGGACAGGGGGCTGTTTTTT. The complete variable domain, with remaining parts taken from reference TRBV2 and TRBJ1-4, reads EPEVTQTPSHQVTQMGQEVILRCVPISNHLYFYWYRQILGQKVEFLVSFYNNEISEKSEIFDDQFSVERPDGSNFTLKIRSTKLEDSAMYFCASSKDRGLFFGSGTQLSVL.